The rows below give T cell receptor beta chains drawn from one sample of a study of cytomegalovirus exposure and HLA in healthy donors. Using immunoSEQ multiplex PCR, the repertoire was profiled, and TCRdb retains in-frame clones only, with some absent. The data show roughly 190,000 clones, with about four fifths seen just once and approximately 1.5% held by the top ten. The sample was PBMCs. These receptors were obtained from a girl aged 5 to 17 in good health and CMV-seropositive. Both conserved end residues are part of each CDR3. Each record gives: clone size, V gene, D gene, J gene, CDR3 protein, CDR3 DNA. D genes are given only for firm matches. Some rows have no size entry. The others give once, few or many, or a class for an expanded clone.

NA	TRBV4-3	NA	TRBJ1-1	CASSQGGGRDQAFF	TGCGCCAGCAGCCAAGGGGGGGGCCGCGATCAAGCTTTCTTT
NA	TRBV11-3	NA	TRBJ2-1	CASSLTDGSNEQFF	TGTGCCAGCAGCTTAACGGATGGGAGCAATGAGCAGTTCTTC
once	TRBV29-1	NA	TRBJ2-7	CSASGVYEQYF	TGCAGCGCATCGGGGGTCTACGAGCAGTACTTC
NA	TRBV23-1	NA	TRBJ1-6	CASGGRDYNSPLHF	TGCGCCAGCGGGGGGAGGGACTATAATTCACCCCTCCACTTT
NA	TRBV19	NA	TRBJ1-2	CASTPQAGDGYTF	TGTGCCAGTACTCCCCAGGCCGGGGATGGCTACACCTTC
NA	TRBV27	NA	TRBJ1-5	CASSQGDNQPQHF	TGTGCCAGCAGTCAAGGGGATAATCAGCCCCAGCATTTT
once	TRBV12-5	NA	TRBJ1-5	CASGLVRGLGNQPQHF	TGTGCTAGTGGTTTGGTAAGGGGACTGGGCAATCAGCCCCAGCATTTT
NA	TRBV5-1	TRBD2	TRBJ2-5	CASSESGGDAETQYF	TGCGCCAGCAGCGAAAGCGGGGGGGACGCGGAGACCCAGTACTTC
NA	TRBV5-1	NA	TRBJ1-6	CASSLAGSYNSPLHF	TGCGCCAGCAGCTTGGCCGGCTCCTATAATTCACCCCTCCACTTT
once	TRBV5-4	NA	TRBJ2-3	CASSPSAGARGADTQYF	TGTGCCAGCAGCCCCTCTGCGGGGGCCCGGGGGGCAGATACGCAGTATTTT